The present T cell receptor beta chain was sequenced within a study of beta chain features in type 1 diabetes. Study context: Patient and healthy donor groups were alike in age, gender and cell yields.

Reverse transcribing all isolated RNA meant expressed TCRB transcripts were sequenced. The data were produced by immunoSEQ multiplex PCR, yet TCRdb's version contains in-frame clones alone and is incomplete. The table includes roughly 40,000 clones, around half detected once. Regarding the study as a whole: Sequencing of cDNA might inflate the share of cells that strongly express TCR.

A few counts support this clone. Its antigen is currently unknown. It was via CD45RO/CCR7/CD25/CD127/CD95/CD27 that CD4+ naive, central memory, regulatory and stem cell-like memory cells were sorted. Material: central memory CD4+ T cells from blood. This clonotype was sampled from a woman aged 18-29 years in good health.

CDR3 in DNA: TGCGCCAGCAGTCGCCTCAACCGACAGGGGCGGGGGCCTGAGACCCAGTACTTC. It specifies CASSRLNRQGRGPETQYF. The rearrangement uses TRBV23-1 and TRBJ2-5; the D gene is possibly TRBD1 (8 bases). TRBV23-1 belongs to the ORF category, with a function that is uncertain. V dropped 4 bases and J dropped 5 bases, with 26 bases sitting between them. The CDR3 covers 18 residues.